The 31 T cell receptor beta chains below all came from one sample that was sequenced in a study of blood T cell repertoires in COVID-19. Assay: immunoSEQ multiplex PCR; the TCRdb copy retains only in-frame clones and omits some. Altogether 200,000 to 250,000 clones are present, roughly 81% being singletons, with the ten largest covering about 0.91%. Sequenced material: peripheral blood. The receptor set was obtained from a man aged 40-49 years with acute or convalescent COVID-19.

The DNA of the CDR3 is TGTGCCAGCAGCTGGGACAGGGGGTCCTACGAGCAGTACTTC. This codes for CASSWDRGSYEQYF. The gene calls are TRBV11-2 and TRBJ2-7; 11 positions agree with TRBD1. There are 14 residues in the CDR3. Trimming removed 4 bases from V and 1 base from J; junction bases left unmatched: 0. CDR1 and CDR2 from the germline V gene are SGHAT and FQNNGV.

As for this clone: The germline gene is not matched at one end of the junction; a read error may be the cause. The chain uses TRBV4-2 and TRBJ1-1, with 9 bases fitting TRBD1. CDR3 size: 12 residues. Germline loops: CDR1 LGHNA, CDR2 YNFKEQ. The CDR3: CASSLRDREVIF. DNA of the CDR3: TGTGCCAGCAGCCTCCGGGACAGGGAGGTAATCTTT.

This clone was seen a single time. V gene TRBV6-5 combines with J gene TRBJ1-3; no definite D call. Germline V lookup: CDR1 MNHEY, CDR2 SVGAGI. This CDR3 comprises 16 residues. Trimming took off 0 bases at V and 2 bases at J, with 11 bases between the two ends. CDR3 amino acids: CASSYSPRSPGNTIYF. In nucleotides, the CDR3 is TGTGCCAGCAGTTACTCCCCCAGATCCCCTGGAAACACCATATATTTT.

V gene TRBV9 combines with J gene TRBJ1-3, with D unresolved. There are 13 residues in the CDR3. Trimming shortened V by 4 bases and J by 4 bases, and 9 bases separated the two germline ends. CDR1 is SGDLS and CDR2 is YYNGEE in the germline V gene. The CDR3 sequence is CASSTPPGNTIYF. For the CDR3, the DNA is TGTGCCAGCAGCACACCCCCGGGAAACACCATATATTTT.

This clone was detected a few times. The chain carries TRBV6-5 and TRBJ1-3; D unclear. V lost 7 bases to trimming and J lost 7 bases, with 8 bases between them. The CDR3 is 11 amino acids. Germline V gene data show CDR1 as MNHEY and CDR2 as SVGAGI. The CDR3 coding sequence is TGTGCCAGCAAGTGGGAGAACACCATATATTTT. It translates to CASKWENTIYF.

The chain carries TRBV13 and TRBJ1-2; D is possibly TRBD1 (5 bases). Germline-derived CDR1 and CDR2 are PRHDT and FYEKMQ (reference sequence). The CDR3 spans 15 residues. The ends were cut back, 7 bases at V and 0 bases at J, with 15 bases in the middle. The CDR3 sequence: CASTPWGGANYGYTF. The CDR3 nucleotides read TGTGCCAGCACCCCGTGGGGCGGTGCTAACTATGGCTACACCTTC.

The chain combines TRBV5-6 with TRBJ1-5; D gene ambiguous. Trimming stripped 0 bases from V and 4 bases from J, with 5 bases between. The CDR3 is 13 amino acids. Germline V gene data show CDR1 as SGHDT and CDR2 as YYEEEE. CDR3 sequence reads: CASSLDGNQPQHF. CDR3 DNA sequence: TGTGCCAGCAGCTTGGACGGTAATCAGCCCCAGCATTTT.

This clone has just one count. This rearrangement joins TRBV11-3 to TRBJ2-1; a weak D match, TRBD2 (6 bases). This CDR3 comprises 15 residues. Germline V lookup: CDR1 SGHNT, CDR2 YENEEA. V lost 6 bases and J 3 bases, leaving 15 bases between the germline ends. The DNA of the CDR3 is TGTGCCAGCAGTCGGAGGGTTCAGGGCTACAATGAGCAGTTCTTC. Amino acids: CASSRRVQGYNEQFF.

The rearrangement links TRBV20-1 to TRBJ1-2, with TRBD1 as a possible D gene (5 bases). V was pared by 3 bases and J by 7 bases, with 12 bases between. Germline loops: CDR1 DFQATT, CDR2 SNEGSKA (reference sequence). The CDR3 runs 12 residues. CDR3 DNA sequence: TGCAGTGCTAGTCTCGGGGGGACTGGCTACACCTTC. The encoded protein is CSASLGGTGYTF.

The CDR3 protein is CASSPIGGSSYNEQFF. CDR3 coding DNA: TGTGCCAGCAGCCCCATCGGGGGAAGCTCCTACAATGAGCAGTTCTTC. The chain uses TRBV7-3 and TRBJ2-1, with D possibly TRBD2 on 6 matching bases. This CDR3 has 16 amino acids. With 5 bases removed from V and 0 bases from J, the gap between germline ends came to 14 bases. From germline, CDR1 is SGHTA and CDR2 FQGTGA.

The rearrangement links TRBV6-5 to TRBJ2-1; TRBD2 agrees at 11 bases. In germline, CDR1 is MNHEY, CDR2 SVGAGI. After removal of 7 bases from V and 6 bases from J, the junction contained 8 bases not matched to a gene. The CDR3 length is 15 residues. The CDR3, as DNA: TGTGCCAGCAACCAACTAGCGGGGGCTCGCAATGAGCAGTTCTTC. It yields the protein CASNQLAGARNEQFF.

This rearrangement joins TRBV7-2 to TRBJ1-5; 10 bases fit TRBD1. The germline V gene encodes CDR1 SGHTA and CDR2 FQGNSA. This CDR3 has 15 residues. The ends lost 2 bases at V and 5 bases at J; junction bases unmatched: 3. CDR3 loop: CASSLYGTGDQPQHF. The CDR3 nucleotides are TGTGCCAGCAGCTTATACGGGACAGGGGATCAGCCCCAGCATTTT.

In this sample, this clone turned up once. This chain joins TRBV6-5 and TRBJ1-1; D is ambiguous. The ends were cut back, 6 bases at V and 2 bases at J, with 16 bases in the middle. The CDR3 contains 15 residues. The germline V gene has CDR1 MNHEY and CDR2 SVGAGI. The CDR3 sequence: CASSLSLPGNTEAFF. The CDR3 DNA reads as TGTGCCAGCAGCTTGAGCCTACCGGGAAACACTGAAGCTTTCTTT.

This clone was observed a single time. V and J are TRBV2 and TRBJ2-7; TRBD2 is a possible D gene (5 bases). The length of the CDR3 is 14 residues. V lost 0 bases and J lost 2, with 8 bases in between. The germline V gene has CDR1 SNHLY and CDR2 FYNNEI. CDR3 nucleotide sequence: TGTGCCAGCAGTGAAGCCTCGGAGGCCTACGAGCAGTACTTC. This encodes CASSEASEAYEQYF.

The rearrangement links TRBV3-1 (or the pseudogene TRBV3-2) to TRBJ2-5; 10 bases line up with TRBD2. The germline V gene has CDR1 LGHDT and CDR2 YNNKEL (reference sequence). This CDR3 contains 15 residues. Trimming removed 3 bases from V and 5 bases from J; junction bases left unmatched: 6. The CDR3 sequence: CASSQSGGAGETQYF. The CDR3 coding sequence is TGTGCCAGCAGCCAGAGCGGGGGGGCGGGCGAGACCCAGTACTTC.

A remark on this clone: Likely a read error: the CDR3 ends without its conserved phenylalanine or tryptophan. The chain links TRBV19 to TRBJ1-2, with D possibly matching TRBD1 (5 bases). V lost 3 bases and J 4 bases, leaving 12 bases between the germline ends. The length of the CDR3 is 14 residues. Germline lookup yields CDR1 LNHDA and CDR2 SQIVND (reference sequence). The CDR3 sequence is CASSIEEGSYGYTL. The CDR3 nucleotides read TGTGCCAGTAGTATCGAGGAGGGGAGCTATGGCTACACCCTC.

This clone occurred a few times. V usage is TRBV12-3 or TRBV12-4 and J usage is TRBJ1-1; a weak D match, TRBD1 (6 bases). V was shortened by 6 bases and J by 2 bases, with 7 bases between the two germline ends. CDR3 length equals 12 residues. CDR3 protein: CASRDSNTEAFF. The CDR3 coding sequence is TGTGCCAGCAGGGACAGTAACACTGAAGCTTTCTTT.

Written as DNA, the CDR3 is TGTGCCAGCAGCCCTAATTCTAATGAGCAGTTCTTC. This translates into CASSPNSNEQFF. J is TRBJ2-1 and V is TRBV14, with D uncertain. Trimming cost V 4 bases and J 7 bases, with 8 bases left between them. Germline CDR1 and CDR2: SGHDN and FVKESK. This CDR3 has 12 residues.

In its sample, this clone was seen a few times. The V gene is TRBV24-1, the J gene TRBJ2-7; TRBD1 is a possible D gene (6 bases). Germline V CDR1 and CDR2: KGHDR, SFDVKD. The CDR3 extends over 10 amino acids. V gave up 8 bases and J gave up 11 bases, with 12 bases separating them. CDR3 sequence: CATTKDSEYF. In nucleotides, the CDR3 is TGTGCCACCACGAAGGACAGTGAGTACTTC.

V usage is TRBV5-1 and J usage is TRBJ2-6; TRBD1 matches 7 bases. The germline gives CDR1 SGHRS, CDR2 YFSETQ. This CDR3 contains 20 residues. V shed 3 bases, J shed 0 bases, and the junction held 15 bases outside the gene matches. CDR3 amino acids: CASSSWAGTADFSGANVLTF. In DNA, the CDR3 is TGCGCCAGCAGCTCTTGGGCCGGGACAGCCGATTTCTCTGGGGCCAACGTCCTGACTTTC.

This rearrangement joins TRBV11-1 to TRBJ2-1; 9 bases are shared with TRBD1. Trimming cost V 0 bases and J 3 bases; bases outside gene matches: 3. The CDR3 has 16 amino acids. Germline V gene data show CDR1 as SGHAT and CDR2 as FQDESV (reference sequence). This CDR3 reads CASSLAPGQGYNEQFF. For the CDR3, the DNA is TGTGCCAGCAGCTTAGCGCCGGGACAGGGCTACAATGAGCAGTTCTTC.

This clone was counted only a few times. This chain connects TRBV6-5 to TRBJ2-1; 10 bases map to TRBD2. Trimming removed 2 bases from V and 11 bases from J; junction bases left unmatched: 9. Germline lookup yields CDR1 MNHEY and CDR2 SVGAGI. The CDR3 length is 15 residues. CDR3 residues: CASSYAGLAMGKQFF. The CDR3 bases are TGTGCCAGCAGTTACGCGGGACTAGCGATGGGTAAGCAGTTCTTC.

The gene calls are TRBV7-4 and TRBJ1-2; D is unresolved. Germline-derived CDR1 and CDR2 are SGHVT and SQSDAQ. The V gene lost 3 bases and the J gene lost 4 bases, with 18 bases spanning the gap. CDR3 size: 16 residues. This chain's CDR3 is CASSFQKAQYSYGYTF. In nucleotides, the CDR3 is TGTGCCAGCAGCTTTCAAAAGGCCCAGTACAGCTATGGCTACACCTTC.

This clone was seen a single time. The chain employs TRBV9 and TRBJ2-2; a weak D match, TRBD2 (7 bases). V gave up 4 bases and J gave up 4 bases, with 17 bases separating them. The V gene's germline CDR1 is SGDLS and CDR2 YYNGEE. CDR3 length equals 16 residues. CDR3 DNA sequence: TGTGCCAGCAGCCAATCCGGGGGGCCGAGCACCGGGGAGCTGTTTTTT. Protein sequence: CASSQSGGPSTGELFF.

The rearrangement links TRBV5-1 to TRBJ1-4; no clear D gene. The CDR3 extends over 15 amino acids. V lost 1 base and J lost 1, with 8 bases in between. Per germline, CDR1 SGHRS and CDR2 YFSETQ. The CDR3 coding sequence is TGCGCCAGCAGCTTGCCTTCCGGAACTAATGAAAAACTGTTTTTT. Its translation: CASSLPSGTNEKLFF.

V usage is TRBV18 and J usage is TRBJ1-2; TRBD1 matches 8 bases. This CDR3 contains 16 residues. The junction had 9 bases not matched to a gene; V was cut back by 4 bases and J by 2 bases. Per germline, CDR1 KGHSH and CDR2 LQKENI. The CDR3 sequence: CASSLGQADYNYGYTF. CDR3 nucleotides: TGTGCCAGCTCACTGGGACAGGCTGATTACAACTATGGCTACACCTTC.

This chain connects TRBV3-1 (or the pseudogene TRBV3-2) to TRBJ2-5, with a tentative D call TRBD1 (6 bases). Trimming removed 2 bases from V and 2 bases from J, with 12 bases in between. Germline V CDR1 and CDR2: LGHDT, YNNKEL (reference sequence). There are 15 residues in the CDR3. The CDR3 DNA is TGTGCCAGCAGCCAATTTTGGACAGCGCAAGAGACCCAGTACTTC. Its protein is CASSQFWTAQETQYF.

The chain links TRBV7-8 to TRBJ1-5; 8 bases align to TRBD1. CDR1 and CDR2 (germline): SGHVS, FQNEAQ. CDR3 length: 16 residues. V lost 4 bases, J lost 3 bases, and 8 bases stayed unmatched. The CDR3: CASSSRDRGDNQPQHF. CDR3 bases: TGTGCCAGCAGCTCCAGAGACAGGGGAGACAATCAGCCCCAGCATTTT.

This clone was observed once. The chain carries TRBV6-5 and TRBJ1-1; unclear D gene. This CDR3 has 13 amino acids. Germline V gene data show CDR1 as MNHEY and CDR2 as SVGAGI. The V end lost 2 bases, the J end lost 7 bases, and 11 bases lay between the germline ends. CDR3 region: CASSYGGSLEAFF. The CDR3 coding sequence is TGTGCCAGCAGTTACGGCGGCAGCCTTGAAGCTTTCTTT.

This rearrangement joins TRBV19 to TRBJ1-3; D perhaps matches TRBD1 (5 bases). This CDR3 spans 15 amino acids. Germline V gives CDR1 LNHDA, CDR2 SQIVND (reference sequence). V dropped 7 bases and J dropped 4 bases, with 17 bases sitting between them. CDR3 bases: TGTGCCAGTACCCTAGACAGAGACTCCGGAAACACCATATATTTT. Its translation: CASTLDRDSGNTIYF.

This clone was counted a single time. The J gene is TRBJ2-5, the V gene TRBV5-6; 9 nucleotides match TRBD1. CDR3 length equals 17 residues. CDR1 and CDR2 from the germline V gene are SGHDT and YYEEEE. The V segment lost 4 bases and the J segment 4 bases; nucleotides outside the gene matches: 14. The CDR3 loop reads CASSRTTGGNSPETQYF. The CDR3 nucleotides read TGTGCCAGCAGCCGAACTACAGGGGGCAATTCACCAGAGACCCAGTACTTC.